This TCR beta chain stems from a study of cytomegalovirus exposure and HLA in healthy donors. The study's findings and limits: Researchers counted about 150 TCR beta chains as cytomegalovirus-associated.

To note about this clone: Its antigen is not identified.

Generated by immunoSEQ multiplex PCR, the TCRdb table keeps only in-frame clones and is missing some. The sample lists roughly 80,000 clones; approximately 94% were seen once. Germline CDR1 SGHDT, CDR2 YYEEEE. The CDR3 loop spans 13 amino acids. Trimming shortened V by 0 bases and J by 8 bases, and 9 bases separated the two germline ends. Sequencing was performed on PBMCs. The clonotype comes from a woman between 18 and 29 years old in good health and CMV-seropositive. This chain links TRBV5-6 with TRBJ2-1; D is uncertain. Written as DNA, the CDR3 is TGTGCCAGCAGCTTGGACCGAAGCCATGAGCAGTTCTTC. This sequence encodes CASSLDRSHEQFF.